The 16 T cell receptor beta chains in this list originate from one sample, sequenced in a study of OX40 agonist ivuxolimab in advanced cancers. Sequencing was performed with immunoSEQ multiplex PCR; in TCRdb, only in-frame clones are kept and a portion is missing. The data show some 120,000 clones, approximately 90% seen once. This sample comprised CD4+ or CD8+ T cells sorted from blood, obtained in a trial of the OX40 agonist ivuxolimab. These receptors were obtained from an adult with an advanced solid tumor such as melanoma, head and neck, liver or kidney cancer.

The chain employs TRBV6-1 and TRBJ1-1; possibly TRBD1 for D (5 bases). Germline V gene data show CDR1 as MNHNS and CDR2 as SASEGT. The CDR3 consists of 15 residues. V was cut by 3 bases and J by 3 bases, with 14 bases left in between. CDR3 region: CASSELNGGYTEAFF. In nucleotides, the CDR3 is TGTGCCAGCAGTGAGTTGAATGGGGGGTACACTGAAGCTTTCTTT.

J is TRBJ1-6 and V is TRBV6-4; D is unclear. The germline V and J ends were trimmed by 2 bases and 8 bases, with 7 bases remaining between them. Germline assignment: CDR1 MRHNA and CDR2 SNTAGT. CDR3 length: 13 residues. The CDR3 reads CASSDVEDSPLHF. In DNA, the CDR3 is TGTGCCAGCAGTGACGTGGAAGATTCACCCCTCCACTTT.

The chain links TRBV5-1 to TRBJ2-3; D unclear. CDR1 is SGHRS and CDR2 is YFSETQ in the germline V gene. The CDR3 is 12 amino acids. The V gene lost 4 bases and the J gene lost 2 bases, with 5 bases spanning the gap. The DNA of the CDR3 is TGCGCCAGCAGCCTCCACACAGATACGCAGTATTTT. This sequence encodes CASSLHTDTQYF. The entire variable domain, with the rest obtained from reference TRBV5-1 and TRBJ2-3, is as follows: KAGVTQTPRYLIKTRGQQVTLSCSPISGHRSVSWYQQTPGQGLQFLFEYFSETQRNKGNFPGRFSGRQFSNSRSEMNVSTLELGDSALYLCASSLHTDTQYFGPGTRLTVL.

This clone was picked up a small number of times. V and J are TRBV7-9 and TRBJ2-3; possible D gene TRBD1, 6 bases. CDR1 and CDR2 from the germline V gene are SEHNR and FQNEAQ (reference sequence). V dropped 1 base and J dropped 6 bases, with 11 bases sitting between them. The CDR3 extends over 14 amino acids. The CDR3 DNA is TGTGCCAGCAGCTTAGGGACAGCTGCGGATACGCAGTATTTT. It specifies CASSLGTAADTQYF.

This clone was observed a handful of times. This chain uses TRBV2 with TRBJ2-1; 14 bases map to TRBD2. V lost 7 bases, J lost 7 bases, and 24 bases stayed unmatched. Germline V gene sequence: CDR1 SNHLY, CDR2 FYNNEI. The CDR3 has 21 amino acids. This CDR3 reads CASNHPVRLAGGRRPPNEQFF. The CDR3 DNA sequence: TGTGCCAGCAACCATCCCGTGAGACTAGCGGGAGGGCGCAGGCCCCCTAATGAGCAGTTCTTC.

Written as DNA, the CDR3 is TGTGCCAGCGGCACAGGGATGCAAGAGACCCAGTACTTC. Protein sequence: CASGTGMQETQYF. The chain couples TRBV28 to TRBJ2-5; D is possibly TRBD1 (6 bases). Germline V gene sequence: CDR1 MDHEN, CDR2 SYDVKM. V lost 8 bases and J lost 2, with 12 bases in between. The CDR3 runs 13 residues. The full variable domain, rest sourced from reference TRBV28 and TRBJ2-5, is DVKVTQSSRYLVKRTGEKVFLECVQDMDHENMFWYRQDPGLGLRLIYFSYDVKMKEKGDIPEGYSVSREKKERFSLILESASTNQTSMYLCASGTGMQETQYFGPGTRLLVL.

The chain couples TRBV18 to TRBJ2-1, with 15 positions matching TRBD2. The germline V gene encodes CDR1 KGHSH and CDR2 LQKENI. V gave up 0 bases and J gave up 0 bases; unmatched junction bases: 3. The length of the CDR3 is 19 residues. The CDR3 sequence is CASSPPGLAGGFSYNEQFF. The CDR3 nucleotides read TGTGCCAGCTCACCACCCGGACTAGCGGGAGGGTTCTCCTACAATGAGCAGTTCTTC. Variable domain in full (rest from reference TRBV18 and TRBJ2-1): NAGVMQNPRHLVRRRGQEARLRCSPMKGHSHVYWYRQLPEEGLKFMVYLQKENIIDESGMPKERFSAEFPKEGPSILRIQQVVRGDSAAYFCASSPPGLAGGFSYNEQFFGPGTRLTVL.

V and J are TRBV30 and TRBJ1-3, with D uncertain. In germline, CDR1 is GTSNPN, CDR2 SVGIG (reference sequence). V shed 0 bases and J shed 6 bases, with 18 bases lying between them. The CDR3 contains 16 residues. The chain's CDR3 is CAWSVLKLGRENTIYF. The CDR3 DNA reads as TGTGCCTGGAGTGTACTAAAGTTGGGTCGCGAAAACACCATATATTTT.

This CDR3 is CASTTTGTDNEKLFF. The CDR3 coding sequence is TGTGCCAGCACCACTACCGGGACAGACAATGAAAAACTGTTTTTT. The rearrangement joins TRBV28 to TRBJ1-4, with 7 bases that match TRBD1. This CDR3 contains 15 residues. V dropped 7 bases and J dropped 5; count of bases not matched to a gene: 10. Germline CDR1 and CDR2: MDHEN and SYDVKM.

The V gene is TRBV29-1, the J gene TRBJ1-2, with D tentatively TRBD1 (6 bases). The CDR3 runs 12 residues. Germline-derived CDR1 and CDR2 are SQVTM and ANQGSEA. Trimming took off 4 bases at V and 6 bases at J, with 12 bases between the two ends. The CDR3 DNA reads as TGCAGCGTTGGGGCGGGGGCTAATGGCTACACCTTC. This gives the protein CSVGAGANGYTF.

This sequence joins TRBV10-2 and TRBJ2-2; TRBD2 aligns across 11 bases. Trimming at V came to 9 bases and at J to 2 bases, leaving 5 bases not matched to a gene. Per germline, CDR1 WSHSY and CDR2 SAAADI. The CDR3 runs to 15 residues. CDR3: CASLAGGHNTGELFF. As DNA, the CDR3 is TGCGCCAGTTTAGCGGGAGGGCATAACACCGGGGAGCTGTTTTTT.

The CDR3 DNA reads TGTGCCAGCAGTGACTCTAGCGGGAAGGGCCCCCGGGAGCAGTTCTTC. Its translation is CASSDSSGKGPREQFF. V and J are TRBV6-4 and TRBJ2-1; 8 bases align to TRBD2. The CDR3 has 16 residues. Germline CDR1 is MRHNA and CDR2 is SNTAGT. V lost 0 bases to trimming and J lost 10 bases; unmatched junction nucleotides: 11.

The chain joins TRBV28 to TRBJ2-7, with D possibly matching TRBD2 (6 bases). Trimming took 4 bases from V and 5 from J, leaving 9 bases between them. The CDR3 runs to 12 residues. Looked up from germline, CDR1 is MDHEN and CDR2 is SYDVKM. The DNA of the CDR3 is TGTGCCAGCAGTTCAACGGGAGACGAGCAGTACTTC. Amino acids: CASSSTGDEQYF.

This clone was recorded once. J is TRBJ2-6 and V is TRBV18; D may be TRBD1 (6 bases). This CDR3 has 17 residues. The germline gives CDR1 KGHSH, CDR2 LQKENI. Between the trimmed V and J ends, which lost 2 bases and 2 bases, there was a span of 13 bases. CDR3 DNA sequence: TGTGCCAGCTCACCAATTGATTCAGGGGCTGGGGCCAACGTCCTGACTTTC. Translation: CASSPIDSGAGANVLTF.

The J gene is TRBJ1-5, the V gene TRBV15; no firm D call. The V end lost 3 bases, the J end lost 9 bases, and 9 bases lay between the germline ends. The CDR3 is made up of 12 amino acids. The germline V gene has CDR1 LNHNV and CDR2 YYDKDF (reference sequence). CDR3 amino acids: CATSRVKGPQHF. CDR3 bases: TGTGCCACCAGCAGGGTTAAGGGGCCCCAGCATTTT.

V usage is TRBV11-2 and J usage is TRBJ2-3; TRBD1 is a possible D gene (5 bases). With 1 base removed from V and 0 bases from J, the gap between germline ends came to 8 bases. The length of the CDR3 is 15 residues. CDR1 SGHAT and CDR2 FQNNGV come from the germline V gene. CDR3 sequence: CASSLAGFSTDTQYF. The DNA of the CDR3 is TGTGCCAGCAGCTTAGCAGGGTTCAGCACAGATACGCAGTATTTT.